Listed below are T cell receptor beta chains from one sample, sequenced in a study of OX40 agonist ivuxolimab in advanced cancers. Sequencing used immunoSEQ multiplex PCR; TCRdb keeps in-frame clones, though not all of them. Of 55,000 to 90,000 clones listed, around nine tenths are singletons. Here the sequenced sample was CD4+ or CD8+ T cells sorted from blood, taken in a trial of the OX40 agonist ivuxolimab. Source of these receptors: an adult with an advanced solid tumor such as melanoma, head and neck, liver or kidney cancer. CDR3s leave out the opening cysteine and the closing phenylalanine or tryptophan. D genes are given only for firm matches. The listing skips clone size in some rows; elsewhere it reads once, few, many or a size class.

abundance	j_gene	d_gene	v_gene	CDR3aa
-	TRBJ2-2	TRBD1	TRBV19	ASTQGINTGELF
-	TRBJ2-3	TRBD2	TRBV18	ASSPLFRGVDTDTQY
-	TRBJ1-4	-	TRBV5-1	ASSLASGESAF
-	TRBJ2-7	-	TRBV20-1	SARDLNGIY
once	TRBJ2-1	-	TRBV28	ACQDYNNNEQF
-	TRBJ1-6	-	TRBV30	AWISGSNSPLH
few	TRBJ1-4	-	TRBV6-5	ASSLSGTSGEKLF
-	TRBJ1-4	-	TRBV5-8	ASSLVRGEKLF
-	TRBJ2-1	TRBD2	TRBV10-3	AISDVGGSPQF
-	TRBJ2-7	-	TRBV19	ATAKGTESSYEQY
-	TRBJ1-1	-	TRBV20-1	SYAGSTEAF
-	TRBJ2-5	TRBD1	TRBV6-1	ASSQDRGETQY
-	TRBJ2-3	-	TRBV27	ASSLTREYTQY
-	TRBJ2-6	TRBD1	TRBV5-4	ASRPGTGIPGANVLT
-	TRBJ1-6	TRBD1	TRBV7-9	ASSRTGLNSPLH
-	TRBJ2-7	TRBD2	TRBV18	ASSPPGKAGNDEQY
-	TRBJ1-1	-	TRBV12-5	ASGLEPNTEAF
-	TRBJ1-2	-	TRBV5-6	ASSLPGGYGYT
-	TRBJ2-1	TRBD2	TRBV5-1	ASSPSGRDYNEQF
-	TRBJ1-5	-	TRBV7-2	ASSLEGYQPQH
-	TRBJ2-7	TRBD1	TRBV19	ASSAPDRGYEQY
-	TRBJ2-3	TRBD1	TRBV6-5	ASSTGQGGTTQY
once	TRBJ2-7	TRBD1	TRBV18	ASSAGQAFEQY
-	TRBJ2-1	-	TRBV5-1	ASSLATYADEQF
-	TRBJ2-3	TRBD2	TRBV9	ASSLFGSGSADTQY
-	TRBJ1-2	-	TRBV7-8	ASSLANILGPYGYT
-	TRBJ2-1	TRBD2	TRBV19	ASSTGTSGRVDEQF
-	TRBJ1-4	-	TRBV21-1	ASSKKGEGPDTPTNEKLF